Listed here are 26 T cell receptor beta chains from one sample, sequenced in a study of T cells in tuberculosis. Repertoires were generated with immunoSEQ multiplex PCR, while TCRdb's copy carries only in-frame clones and drops some. The repertoire holds some 22,000 clones, approximately 97% seen once, with 6% to 6.5% in the top ten. The source material was PBMCs. The source is a donor between 10 and 35 years old with latent tuberculosis or without tuberculosis infection.

The V call is TRBV9, the J call TRBJ2-3; 7 positions match TRBD1. Germline CDR1 and CDR2: SGDLS and YYNGEE. Losses at the gene ends were 5 bases for V and 4 bases for J; bases not matched to a gene: 10. This CDR3 is 15 amino acids long. This CDR3 is CASSQTGLTADTQYF. The CDR3 DNA follows: TGTGCCAGCAGTCAGACAGGGCTGACGGCAGATACGCAGTATTTT.

The chain combines TRBV2 with TRBJ2-3; TRBD2 matches 9 bases. Trimming at V came to 3 bases and at J to 4 bases, leaving 5 bases not matched to a gene. The CDR3 is 15 amino acids. The V gene's germline CDR1 is SNHLY and CDR2 FYNNEI. The chain's CDR3 is CASSDGGRAPDTQYF. In DNA form, the CDR3 reads TGTGCCAGCAGTGATGGCGGGAGGGCGCCAGATACGCAGTATTTT.

The chain is built from TRBV6-5 and TRBJ1-4, with 9 positions matching TRBD1. With 6 bases clipped from V and 7 bases from J, the junction kept 6 bases outside the gene matches. In germline, CDR1 is MNHEY, CDR2 SVGAGI. The CDR3 runs 14 residues. The CDR3 coding sequence is TGTGCCAGCAGCCAGGACAGGGGCGGTGAAAAACTGTTTTTT. The encoded protein is CASSQDRGGEKLFF.

The rearrangement uses TRBV5-1 and TRBJ1-1, with no clear D. Trimming removed 2 bases from V and 1 base from J, with 9 bases in between. The CDR3 extends over 14 amino acids. Germline CDR1 SGHRS, CDR2 YFSETQ. CDR3 protein: CASSFAGSNTEAFF. The CDR3 DNA is TGCGCCAGCAGCTTTGCGGGCTCGAACACTGAAGCTTTCTTT.

This rearrangement joins TRBV12-5 to TRBJ1-2; perhaps TRBD1 as D (5 bases). V was cut by 1 base and J by 7 bases, with 16 bases left in between. This CDR3 has 15 amino acids. The V gene's germline CDR1 is LGHNT and CDR2 FRNRAP. DNA of the CDR3: TGTGCTAGTGGTTTGGGACCCCCCAGGGTTTCTGGCTACACCTTC. This translates into CASGLGPPRVSGYTF.

V usage is TRBV4-1 and J usage is TRBJ2-1; D not resolved. Germline assignment: CDR1 MGHRA and CDR2 YSYEKL. This CDR3 region has 12 residues. Between the trimmed V and J ends, which lost 1 base and 9 bases, there was a span of 7 bases. The CDR3 protein is CASSQGTSEQFF. The CDR3 DNA is TGCGCCAGCAGCCAAGGAACGAGTGAGCAGTTCTTC.

The chain links TRBV10-3 to TRBJ1-4, with D perhaps matching TRBD1 (6 bases). CDR1 is ENHRY, CDR2 SYGVKD, per germline. The CDR3 has 20 amino acids. Between the trimmed V and J ends, which lost 0 bases and 5 bases, there was a span of 25 bases. DNA of the CDR3: TGTGCCATCAGTGAGTCGGGATTTCCTTTTGCGGGGGCGCCAAATGAAAAACTGTTTTTT. It yields the protein CAISESGFPFAGAPNEKLFF.

This clone has just one count. The chain links TRBV19 to TRBJ1-6; the match to TRBD1 covers 7 bases. The CDR3 extends over 15 amino acids. From germline, CDR1 is LNHDA and CDR2 SQIVND (reference sequence). V gave up 2 bases and J gave up 10 bases; unmatched junction bases: 8. The CDR3 loop reads CASSIFDRGPSPLHF. CDR3 nucleotides: TGTGCCAGTAGTATATTCGATAGGGGGCCATCACCCCTCCACTTT.

This clone came up once. Here the CDR3 reads CASSASGQGIAGELFF. In nucleotides, the CDR3 is TGCGCCAGCAGCGCGTCCGGCCAGGGAATCGCCGGGGAGCTGTTTTTT. V gene TRBV5-1 combines with J gene TRBJ2-2; the D gene is possibly TRBD1 (5 bases). The germline V gene encodes CDR1 SGHRS and CDR2 YFSETQ. V lost 4 bases and J lost 6, with 19 bases in between. There are 16 residues in the CDR3.

The CDR3 DNA sequence: TGTGCCAGCAGTTGGGGGACTAGCGGGGCGGGGGATACGCAGTATTTT. Translated: CASSWGTSGAGDTQYF. V is TRBV6-5 and J is TRBJ2-3; 13 bases match TRBD2. This CDR3 comprises 16 residues. The trim removed 4 bases at V and 6 bases at J, leaving 7 bases unmatched. CDR1 MNHEY and CDR2 SVGAGI come from the germline V gene.

The J gene is TRBJ1-2, the V gene TRBV15; D not resolved. Germline loops: CDR1 LNHNV, CDR2 YYDKDF (reference sequence). Trimming pared 3 bases from V and 8 bases from J, leaving 22 bases between. CDR3 length equals 16 residues. CDR3 loop: CATSSPFRRDWIGYTF. The CDR3 DNA follows: TGTGCCACCAGCAGCCCCTTCAGGAGGGATTGGATAGGCTACACCTTC.

The chain links TRBV7-9 to TRBJ1-6; TRBD1 aligns across 9 bases. Germline V gene sequence: CDR1 SEHNR, CDR2 FQNEAQ (reference sequence). The CDR3 is 15 amino acids. Unmatched junction bases numbered 11, after V lost 5 bases and J lost 12 bases. Written as DNA, the CDR3 is TGTGCCAGCAGCACCCCGCCGGGACAGGGAAAACCCCTCCACTTT. It encodes CASSTPPGQGKPLHF.

The rearrangement links TRBV7-2 to TRBJ2-5; weak D call: TRBD2 (5 bases). V dropped 1 base and J dropped 2 bases, with 11 bases sitting between them. Germline V gene lookup returns CDR1 SGHTA and CDR2 FQGNSA. CDR3 size: 15 residues. The CDR3, as DNA: TGTGCCAGCAGCTTAGTTCGGGGTAGACAAGAGACCCAGTACTTC. This sequence encodes CASSLVRGRQETQYF. Full variable domain (rest looked up from reference TRBV7-2 and TRBJ2-5): GAGVSQSPSNKVTEKGKDVELRCDPISGHTALYWYRQSLGQGLEFLIYFQGNSAPDKSGLPSDRFSAERTGGSVSTLTIQRTQQEDSAVYLCASSLVRGRQETQYFGPGTRLLVL.

V is TRBV7-9 and J is TRBJ1-1; TRBD1 matches 12 bases. Germline-derived CDR1 and CDR2 are SEHNR and FQNEAQ (reference sequence). The CDR3 is 17 residues long. V was clipped by 4 bases and J by 0 bases; unmatched bases: 6. CDR3 region: CASSSPGQGALNTEAFF. The CDR3 bases are TGTGCCAGCAGCTCACCGGGACAGGGGGCCTTGAACACTGAAGCTTTCTTT. Variable domain in full (rest from reference TRBV7-9 and TRBJ1-1): DTGVSQNPRHKITKRGQNVTFRCDPISEHNRLYWYRQTLGQGPEFLTYFQNEAQLEKSRLLSDRFSAERPKGSFSTLEIQRTEQGDSAMYLCASSSPGQGALNTEAFFGQGTRLTVV.

The rearrangement links TRBV30 to TRBJ1-5; tentative D call: TRBD1 (6 bases). Between the trimmed V and J ends, which lost 3 bases and 7 bases, there was a span of 13 bases. The CDR3 runs 13 residues. The germline V gene encodes CDR1 GTSNPN and CDR2 SVGIG (reference sequence). The CDR3 loop is CAWSAQGYQPQHF. For the CDR3, the DNA is TGTGCCTGGAGCGCACAGGGTTACCAGCCCCAGCATTTT.

This chain joins TRBV19 and TRBJ1-2, with 8 bases aligning to TRBD1. Germline V gene sequence: CDR1 LNHDA, CDR2 SQIVND (reference sequence). V lost 9 bases to trimming and J lost 5 bases; unmatched junction nucleotides: 8. This CDR3 is 13 amino acids long. CDR3 nucleotides: TGTGCCAGCCGTAATACAGGGGGATATGGCTACACCTTC. Translation gives CASRNTGGYGYTF.

The chain carries TRBV5-4 and TRBJ1-2, with a weak D call TRBD1 (5 bases). V lost 2 bases to trimming and J lost 4 bases, with 15 bases between them. CDR1 SGHNT and CDR2 YYREEE come from the germline V gene (reference sequence). The CDR3 loop spans 15 amino acids. The CDR3 DNA is TGTGCCAGCAGCTTCTTGTTGGGGAGGGGCTATGGCTACACCTTC. Its translation is CASSFLLGRGYGYTF.

The V call is TRBV5-1, the J call TRBJ1-5, with TRBD1 identical over 7 bases. V was clipped by 2 bases and J by 4 bases; unmatched bases: 3. Germline CDR1 and CDR2: SGHRS and YFSETQ. The CDR3 is 14 amino acids. CDR3 sequence reads: CASSFGTENQPQHF. CDR3 sequence (DNA): TGCGCCAGCAGCTTCGGGACAGAGAATCAGCCCCAGCATTTT.

The chain links TRBV5-6 to TRBJ2-6; D is unresolved. Germline V gene lookup returns CDR1 SGHDT and CDR2 YYEEEE. CDR3 size: 14 residues. V dropped 4 bases and J dropped 2 bases, with 7 bases sitting between them. In DNA, the CDR3 is TGTGCCAGCAGCGCCTCGGCTGGGGCCAACGTCCTGACTTTC. The encoded protein is CASSASAGANVLTF.

V and J are TRBV7-9 and TRBJ2-1, with a possible D match to TRBD1 (5 bases). V was clipped by 5 bases and J by 9 bases, with 23 bases between them. CDR3 length: 16 amino acids. Germline V gives CDR1 SEHNR, CDR2 FQNEAQ (reference sequence). The CDR3 nucleotides read TGTGCCAGCAGCCAGCAGGGCGTCCCGATAGTTCGTGAGCAGTTCTTC. This gives the protein CASSQQGVPIVREQFF. The variable domain in full, with the rest retrieved from reference TRBV7-9 and TRBJ2-1, is DTGVSQNPRHKITKRGQNVTFRCDPISEHNRLYWYRQTLGQGPEFLTYFQNEAQLEKSRLLSDRFSAERPKGSFSTLEIQRTEQGDSAMYLCASSQQGVPIVREQFFGPGTRLTVL.

In its sample, this clone was seen once. The chain has TRBV4-1 and TRBJ1-2; perhaps TRBD1 as D (6 bases). The CDR3 sequence is 15 residues long. Trimming left V 3 bases short and J 10 bases short, with 21 bases between. CDR1 and CDR2 from the germline V gene are MGHRA and YSYEKL. The CDR3 protein is CASSQGPERTAVYTF. CDR3 nucleotide sequence: TGCGCCAGCAGCCAGGGCCCGGAGAGGACAGCGGTCTACACCTTC.

The V and J genes are TRBV4-3 and TRBJ2-3; no clear D. V was trimmed by 7 bases and J by 1 base, leaving 9 bases between them. The CDR3 has 13 amino acids. CDR1 is LGHNA, CDR2 YSLEER, per germline. In DNA form, the CDR3 reads TGCGCCAGCACGAGCTTAGGCACAGATACGCAGTATTTT. This gives the protein CASTSLGTDTQYF.

The rearrangement links TRBV19 to TRBJ1-1, with D hard to call. V gave up 3 bases and J gave up 1 base, with 9 bases separating them. Germline CDR1 LNHDA, CDR2 SQIVND (reference sequence). The CDR3 length is 14 residues. In nucleotides, the CDR3 is TGTGCCAGTAGTATCCGAGGGCCGAACACTGAAGCTTTCTTT. This gives the protein CASSIRGPNTEAFF.

CDR3 protein: CASSRDSFYEQYF. CDR3 coding DNA: TGTGCCAGTAGCAGGGACAGTTTCTACGAGCAGTACTTC. This rearrangement joins TRBV19 to TRBJ2-7; 7 nucleotides match TRBD1. The V segment lost 6 bases and the J segment 3 bases; nucleotides outside the gene matches: 5. This CDR3 has 13 residues. Germline-derived CDR1 and CDR2 are LNHDA and SQIVND (reference sequence).

CDR3 sequence (DNA): TGCGCCAGCAGCCAAGGCGGGGGGCCACCCGGGGAGCTGTTTTTT. It translates to CASSQGGGPPGELFF. The chain carries TRBV4-1 and TRBJ2-2; 8 bases fit TRBD2. The V gene end was trimmed by 1 base and the J gene end by 6 bases; junction bases not matched to a gene: 4. There are 15 residues in the CDR3. Germline V CDR1 and CDR2: MGHRA, YSYEKL.

The CDR3 sequence: CASLGGRTDTQYF. DNA for the CDR3: TGTGCCAGTCTAGGGGGTCGGACAGATACGCAGTATTTT. The chain couples TRBV11-3 to TRBJ2-3; perhaps TRBD1 as D (6 bases). From germline, CDR1 is SGHNT and CDR2 YENEEA. This CDR3 is built from 13 residues. Trimming shortened V by 9 bases and J by 3 bases, and 13 bases separated the two germline ends.